The entry below describes one T cell receptor (beta chain). Each recovered donor of Cohort 3 presented with two negative PCRs, clearance, or symptom resolution. This specimen comes from a study of blood T cell repertoires in COVID-19. Sequenced by immunoSEQ multiplex PCR; TCRdb stores in-frame clones only, minus some. The sample records under 150,000 clones, over 80% being singletons. V was shortened by 4 bases and J by 9 bases, with 17 bases between the two germline ends. Germline V lookup: CDR1 SGDLS, CDR2 YYNGEE. This CDR3 is built from 14 residues. The sample consisted of PBMCs or T cells enriched from blood (not recorded which). The J gene is TRBJ2-1, the V gene TRBV9, with D possibly matching TRBD1 (6 bases). The source is a woman aged 40 to 50 who had recovered from COVID-19. The CDR3, as DNA: TGTGCCAGCAGCTTCCGTCAGGGGCCTGGTGAGCAGTTCTTC. This gives the protein CASSFRQGPGEQFF. Complete variable domain (other parts from reference TRBV9 and TRBJ2-1): DSGVTQTPKHLITATGQRVTLRCSPRSGDLSVYWYQQSLDQGLQFLIQYYNGEERAKGNILERFSAQQFPDLHSELNLSSLELGDSALYFCASSFRQGPGEQFFGPGTRLTVL.